A single TCR beta chain is shown here with its context. The antigen is unknown. All participating donors were Caucasian adults from Nashville, Tennessee. This entry is derived from a study of shared clonotypes between healthy human individuals. The method was immunoSEQ multiplex PCR; TCRdb's version includes in-frame clones alone and lacks a portion of them. The sample lists 2 million to 2.5 million clones; 90% to 95% were seen once. Study-level findings and limits: Estimated clonotype richness was generally higher in naive than memory subsets. Blood alone was sampled, and tissue repertoires likely differ. Sharing across a handful of donors was seen in 4% to 6.5% of naive CD4 clonotypes.

The V end was cut by 5 bases, the J end by 4 bases, with 8 bases between. CDR3 length: 12 amino acids. Germline V CDR1 and CDR2: MNHEY, SMNVEV (reference sequence). The sequence was collected from a man younger than 35 in good health. Some clones in this sample may be carry-over from other donors' samples. The chain couples TRBV27 to TRBJ1-1; D ambiguous. Sample: naive CD4+ T cells from PBMCs. Indicated subset: CD45RA+ positively selected. The CDR3 DNA sequence: TGTGCCAGCAGTGCCAGAGGCACTGAAGCTTTCTTT. Protein sequence: CASSARGTEAFF.